The clone carrying this T cell receptor (beta chain) showed up just once. Its matching antigen is unknown. This entry comes from a study of cytotoxic CD8 clonotypes in ibrutinib-treated CLL. Regarding the study as a whole: Public clonotypes (which were uncommon) either contracted or remained stable on treatment.

The CDR3 covers 16 residues. The germline V gene encodes CDR1 LNHNV and CDR2 YYDKDF (reference sequence). With V trimmed by 5 bases and J by 3 bases, 5 bases remained unmatched. The data were produced by immunoSEQ multiplex PCR, yet TCRdb's version contains in-frame clones alone and is incomplete. This sample has roughly 300,000 clones, with approximately 76% found just once. The material sequenced was PBMCs, taken at disease progression, from a patient treated with ibrutinib. The chain links TRBV15 to TRBJ2-7; 15 bases are a match to TRBD2. This TCR was recovered from a human donor with chronic lymphocytic leukemia. CDR3: CATSQGTSGRSYEQYF. CDR3 DNA sequence: TGTGCCACCAGCCAAGGGACTAGCGGGAGGAGCTACGAGCAGTACTTC.